The clone carrying this T cell receptor beta chain has just a few counts. These data are taken from a study of T-cell memory formation after mild COVID-19. Turning to the study itself: Largely, the TCR clusters proved donor specific.

The CDR3 length is 14 residues. V lost 8 bases to trimming and J lost 1 base; unmatched junction nucleotides: 7. Employing constant-segment primers, 5'RACE generated TCR alpha and TCR beta cDNA libraries bearing sample barcodes and UMIs. TCRdb called the 5' RACE reads again in MiXCR, with one record for every CDR3 protein. The table lists 500,000 to 650,000 distinct CDR3 sequences, about 20% of them singletons. The specimen was PBMCs or a T cell subset sorted from them (not recorded which). The chain links TRBV23-1 to TRBJ2-5; TRBD1 matches 7 bases. TRBV23-1 falls under the ORF class, with uncertain function. The TCR comes from an adult woman who had mild COVID-19 (a few samples of this study predate the infection). Cell type and time point are not known. The CDR3 DNA is TGCGCCAGCCGACCCGGGACAGTCCAAGAGACCCAGTACTTC. It translates to CASRPGTVQETQYF.